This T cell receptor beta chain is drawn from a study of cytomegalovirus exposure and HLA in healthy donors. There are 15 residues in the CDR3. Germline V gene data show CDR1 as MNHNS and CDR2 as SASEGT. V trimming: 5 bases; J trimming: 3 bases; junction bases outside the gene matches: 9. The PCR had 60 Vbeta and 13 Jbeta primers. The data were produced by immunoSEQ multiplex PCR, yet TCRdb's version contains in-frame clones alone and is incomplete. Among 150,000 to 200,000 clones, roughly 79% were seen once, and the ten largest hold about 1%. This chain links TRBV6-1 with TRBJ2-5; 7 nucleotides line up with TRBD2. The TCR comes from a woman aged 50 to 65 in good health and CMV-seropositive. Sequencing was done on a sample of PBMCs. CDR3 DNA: TGTGCCAGCAGTAGCGCGTCAGCGGGGAAAGAGACCCAGTACTTC. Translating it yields CASSSASAGKETQYF.